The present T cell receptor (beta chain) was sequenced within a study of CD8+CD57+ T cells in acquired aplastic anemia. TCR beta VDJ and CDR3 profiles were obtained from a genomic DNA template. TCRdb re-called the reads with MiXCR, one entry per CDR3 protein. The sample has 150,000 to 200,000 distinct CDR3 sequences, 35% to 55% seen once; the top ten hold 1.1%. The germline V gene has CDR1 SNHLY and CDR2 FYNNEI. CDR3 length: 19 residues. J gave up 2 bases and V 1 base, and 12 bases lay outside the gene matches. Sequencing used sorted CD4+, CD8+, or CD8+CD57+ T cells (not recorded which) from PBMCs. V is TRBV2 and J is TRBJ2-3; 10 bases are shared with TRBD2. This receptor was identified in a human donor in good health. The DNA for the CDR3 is TGTGCCAGCAGTGAAGAAGCCTTTGTGACTAGCGGGTTCACAGATACGCAGTATTTT. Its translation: CASSEEAFVTSGFTDTQYF. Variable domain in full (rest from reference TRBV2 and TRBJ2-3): EPEVTQTPSHQVTQMGQEVILRCVPISNHLYFYWYRQILGQKVEFLVSFYNNEISEKSEIFDDQFSVERPDGSNFTLKIRSTKLEDSAMYFCASSEEAFVTSGFTDTQYFGPGTRLTVL.